This passage covers 14 T cell receptor beta chains from one sample sequenced in a study of OX40 agonist ivuxolimab in advanced cancers. Method: immunoSEQ multiplex PCR; TCRdb's copy keeps in-frame clones and lacks some. The table has 75,000 to 100,000 clones, about 91% seen once. The starting material was CD4+ or CD8+ T cells sorted from blood, obtained in a trial of the OX40 agonist ivuxolimab. The receptor source for this set is an adult with an advanced solid tumor such as melanoma, head and neck, liver or kidney cancer.

V and J are TRBV6-6 and TRBJ2-5, with D maybe TRBD1 (6 bases). V lost 5 bases and J 0 bases, leaving 13 bases between the germline ends. This CDR3 is built from 15 residues. CDR1 and CDR2 (germline): MNHNY, SVGAGI (reference sequence). Here the CDR3 reads CASSPGQTHQETQYF. The CDR3 DNA follows: TGTGCCAGCAGTCCCGGACAGACTCACCAAGAGACCCAGTACTTC.

The chain links TRBV30 to TRBJ1-5, with 8 nucleotides matching TRBD1. The ends lost 4 bases at V and 3 bases at J; junction bases unmatched: 11. CDR1 is GTSNPN and CDR2 is SVGIG in the germline V gene (reference sequence). The CDR3 covers 16 residues. CDR3 in DNA: TGTGCCTGGATAATACCCGGACAGGGCGACAATCAGCCCCAGCATTTT. It specifies CAWIIPGQGDNQPQHF.

The chain combines TRBV2 with TRBJ2-5, with TRBD2 as a possible D gene (7 bases). This CDR3 is 13 amino acids long. The V gene's germline CDR1 is SNHLY and CDR2 FYNNEI. V shed 8 bases and J shed 5 bases, with 15 bases lying between them. This CDR3 is CASGRGNGETQYF. DNA of the CDR3: TGTGCCAGCGGGAGGGGGAACGGCGAGACCCAGTACTTC.

The chain recombines TRBV28 with TRBJ2-3; 13 positions agree with TRBD2. The CDR3 runs to 17 residues. V dropped 7 bases and J dropped 0; count of bases not matched to a gene: 7. Germline lookup yields CDR1 MDHEN and CDR2 SYDVKM. CDR3 in DNA: TGTGCCAGCATCGGGGGGACTAGCGGGATGAGCACAGATACGCAGTATTTT. It translates to CASIGGTSGMSTDTQYF. The full variable domain, with the rest looked up from reference TRBV28 and TRBJ2-3, is DVKVTQSSRYLVKRTGEKVFLECVQDMDHENMFWYRQDPGLGLRLIYFSYDVKMKEKGDIPEGYSVSREKKERFSLILESASTNQTSMYLCASIGGTSGMSTDTQYFGPGTRLTVL.

The rearrangement uses TRBV5-1 and TRBJ2-1; a possible D gene is TRBD1 (6 bases). This CDR3 spans 17 amino acids. Trimming took 1 base from V and 0 from J, leaving 14 bases between them. CDR1 SGHRS and CDR2 YFSETQ come from the germline V gene. CDR3 in amino acids: CASSLRVTGASYNEQFF. The CDR3 DNA reads as TGCGCCAGCAGCTTGAGAGTGACAGGAGCCTCCTACAATGAGCAGTTCTTC.

This CDR3 reads CASSSGGREGLGELFF. Written as DNA, the CDR3 is TGTGCCAGCAGCTCCGGGGGGCGGGAGGGCCTCGGGGAGCTGTTTTTT. The chain carries TRBV11-1 and TRBJ2-2; 9 nucleotides align to TRBD2. Germline V lookup: CDR1 SGHAT, CDR2 FQDESV (reference sequence). Trimming took 4 bases from V and 7 from J; bases not matched to a gene: 10. The CDR3 sequence is 16 residues long. The full variable domain, in which reference TRBV11-1 and TRBJ2-2 provide the parts outside the CDR3, is EAEVAQSPRYKITEKSQAVAFWCDPISGHATLYWYRQILGQGPELLVQFQDESVVDDSQLPKDRFSAERLKGVDSTLKIQPAELGDSAMYLCASSSGGREGLGELFFGEGSRLTVL.

V and J are TRBV6-5 and TRBJ1-6; TRBD1 aligns across 7 bases. With V trimmed by 0 bases and J by 8 bases, 7 bases remained unmatched. The CDR3 covers 16 residues. In germline, CDR1 is MNHEY, CDR2 SVGAGI. Here the CDR3 DNA reads TGTGCCAGCAGTTACTCGACAGGGTCTAATCATTCACCCCTCCACTTT. Translation gives CASSYSTGSNHSPLHF.

The rearrangement links TRBV5-5 to TRBJ2-7; D gene uncertain. Trimming took 0 bases from V and 2 from J, leaving 9 bases between them. This CDR3 has 14 amino acids. CDR1 and CDR2 (germline): SGHKS, YYEKEE (reference sequence). CDR3 in DNA: TGTGCCAGCAGCTTGGGGTCCAAACCCTACGAGCAGTACTTC. It is translated as CASSLGSKPYEQYF.

V and J are TRBV5-1 and TRBJ2-7; the D gene could be TRBD1 or TRBD2 (6 bases each). Germline loops: CDR1 SGHRS, CDR2 YFSETQ. V lost 4 bases, J lost 3 bases, and 17 bases lay in between. The CDR3 runs to 15 residues. The CDR3 loop is CASSLSGDLYYEQYF. CDR3 coding DNA: TGCGCCAGCAGCCTTTCAGGGGACTTGTACTACGAGCAGTACTTC. Complete variable domain (other parts from reference TRBV5-1 and TRBJ2-7): KAGVTQTPRYLIKTRGQQVTLSCSPISGHRSVSWYQQTPGQGLQFLFEYFSETQRNKGNFPGRFSGRQFSNSRSEMNVSTLELGDSALYLCASSLSGDLYYEQYFGPGTRLTVT.

Turning to this clone: At the DNA level, this CDR3 is encoded by other sequences in the same sample as well. The chain employs TRBV9 and TRBJ1-5, with D unresolved. Germline loops: CDR1 SGDLS, CDR2 YYNGEE. V dropped 0 bases and J dropped 1 base, with 8 bases sitting between them. CDR3 size: 15 residues. The CDR3 reads CASSVGPQSNQPQHF. CDR3 sequence (DNA): TGTGCCAGCAGCGTAGGCCCCCAGAGCAATCAGCCCCAGCATTTT.

The chain carries TRBV5-1 and TRBJ2-2; D unresolved. Trimming took 1 base from V and 5 from J, leaving 9 bases between them. The CDR3 spans 14 residues. Germline CDR1 SGHRS, CDR2 YFSETQ. The CDR3 DNA sequence: TGCGCCAGCAGCTTGCTGGTGGGAACCGGGGAGCTGTTTTTT. Translated, it gives CASSLLVGTGELFF. The full variable domain, its missing parts supplied by reference TRBV5-1 and TRBJ2-2, is KAGVTQTPRYLIKTRGQQVTLSCSPISGHRSVSWYQQTPGQGLQFLFEYFSETQRNKGNFPGRFSGRQFSNSRSEMNVSTLELGDSALYLCASSLLVGTGELFFGEGSRLTVL.

The V gene is TRBV28, the J gene TRBJ2-7, with D unclear. This CDR3 contains 10 residues. The V and J ends lost 8 bases and 0 bases respectively, with 2 bases between them. Germline V gene data show CDR1 as MDHEN and CDR2 as SYDVKM. The CDR3 reads CASGSYEQYF. The CDR3 DNA follows: TGTGCCAGCGGCTCCTACGAGCAGTACTTC.

For the CDR3, the DNA is TGTGCCAGCTCACCAGGGACAGATAACAATGAGCAGTTCTTC. Translation gives CASSPGTDNNEQFF. The rearrangement joins TRBV18 to TRBJ2-1, with TRBD1 identical over 7 bases. This CDR3 is built from 14 residues. The ends lost 2 bases at V and 5 bases at J; junction bases unmatched: 3. Germline-derived CDR1 and CDR2 are KGHSH and LQKENI.

In its sample, this clone was seen once. The gene calls are TRBV6-1 and TRBJ2-7; no clear D. The CDR3 spans 12 residues. From germline, CDR1 is MNHNS and CDR2 SASEGT. The V and J ends lost 8 bases and 3 bases respectively, with 11 bases between them. CDR3 region: CASSFPNYEQYF. DNA of the CDR3: TGTGCCAGCTCCTTCCCCAACTACGAGCAGTACTTC.